This TCR beta chain was identified in a study of cytomegalovirus exposure and HLA in healthy donors. Whole-study results and caveats: Most of the TCR beta V segments (in an earlier analysis) were productive either about 90% or about 30% of the time.

A word on this clone: The antigen remains undetermined.

Both 60 Vbeta primers and 13 Jbeta primers went into the PCR. In the original workflow: Roughly 12 million of 65 million to 95 million unique TCR beta chains were shared, per a later count. TCRdb's copy holds only in-frame clones and misses some; the assay was immunoSEQ multiplex PCR. The V and J calls and clone size are taken from that table; D and trimming were inferred from the DNA. The sample records about 43,000 clones, 81% being singletons. The receptor was derived from a man between 45 and 60 years old in good health and CMV-seronegative. Sequenced sample: PBMCs.

The CDR3 DNA follows: TGCGCCAGCAGCCTTAGCCCCACCGGGACAACTAGAACTAGCGGGAAACAAGAGACCCAGTACTTC. This codes for CASSLSPTGTTRTSGKQETQYF. The rearrangement links TRBV4-1 to TRBJ2-5, with TRBD2 matching over 10 bases. The trim removed 4 bases at V and 2 bases at J, leaving 25 bases unmatched. Germline CDR1 reads MGHRA; CDR2 reads YSYEKL. There are 22 residues in the CDR3.